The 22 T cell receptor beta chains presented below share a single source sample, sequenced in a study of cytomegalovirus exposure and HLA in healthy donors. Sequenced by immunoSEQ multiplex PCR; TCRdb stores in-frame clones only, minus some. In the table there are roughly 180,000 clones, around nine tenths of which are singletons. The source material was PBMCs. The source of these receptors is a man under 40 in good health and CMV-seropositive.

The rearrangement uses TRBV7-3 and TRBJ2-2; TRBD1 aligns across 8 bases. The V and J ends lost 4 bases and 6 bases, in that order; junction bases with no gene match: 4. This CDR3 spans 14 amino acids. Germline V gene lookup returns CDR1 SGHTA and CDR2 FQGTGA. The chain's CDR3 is CASSSTGVSGELFF. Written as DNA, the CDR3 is TGTGCCAGCAGCTCGACAGGGGTTTCCGGGGAGCTGTTTTTT.

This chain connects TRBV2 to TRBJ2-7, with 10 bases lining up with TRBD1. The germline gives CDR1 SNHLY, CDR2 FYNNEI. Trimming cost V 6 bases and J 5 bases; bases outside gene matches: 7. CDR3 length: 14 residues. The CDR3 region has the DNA TGTGCCAGCAGCTCGGGGACAGGGGACCACGAGCAGTACTTC. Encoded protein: CASSSGTGDHEQYF.

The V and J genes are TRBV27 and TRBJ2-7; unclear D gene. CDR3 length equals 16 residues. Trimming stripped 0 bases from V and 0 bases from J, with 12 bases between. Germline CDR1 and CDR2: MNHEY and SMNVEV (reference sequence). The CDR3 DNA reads TGTGCCAGCAGTTTATCGGATACGGCATACTCCTACGAGCAGTACTTC. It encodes CASSLSDTAYSYEQYF.

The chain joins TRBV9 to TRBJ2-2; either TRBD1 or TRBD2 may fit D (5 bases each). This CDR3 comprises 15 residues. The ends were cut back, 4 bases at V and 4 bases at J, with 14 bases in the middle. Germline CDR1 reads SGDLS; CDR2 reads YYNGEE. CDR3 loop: CASSLGASGTGELFF. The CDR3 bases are TGTGCCAGCAGCTTAGGGGCCAGCGGCACCGGGGAGCTGTTTTTT. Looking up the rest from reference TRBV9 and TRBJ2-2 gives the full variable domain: DSGVTQTPKHLITATGQRVTLRCSPRSGDLSVYWYQQSLDQGLQFLIQYYNGEERAKGNILERFSAQQFPDLHSELNLSSLELGDSALYFCASSLGASGTGELFFGEGSRLTVL.

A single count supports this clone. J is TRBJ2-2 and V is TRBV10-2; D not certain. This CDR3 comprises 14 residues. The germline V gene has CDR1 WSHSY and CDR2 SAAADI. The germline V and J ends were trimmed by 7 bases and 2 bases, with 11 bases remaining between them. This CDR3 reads CASIEDQNTGELFF. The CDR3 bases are TGCGCCAGCATAGAAGACCAAAACACCGGGGAGCTGTTTTTT.

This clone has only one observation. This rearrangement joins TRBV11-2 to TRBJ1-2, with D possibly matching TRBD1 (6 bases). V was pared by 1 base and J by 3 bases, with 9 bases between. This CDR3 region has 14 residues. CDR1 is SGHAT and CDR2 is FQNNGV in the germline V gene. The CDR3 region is CASSLVGQYYGYTF. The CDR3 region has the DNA TGTGCCAGCAGCTTAGTAGGACAGTACTATGGCTACACCTTC.

CDR3 bases: TGTGCCAGCAGTTACTCGACCGGGGGGTTTCAGCCCCAGCATTTT. This encodes CASSYSTGGFQPQHF. V is TRBV6-5 and J is TRBJ1-5; maybe TRBD1 (5 bases). The CDR3 contains 15 residues. V was clipped by 0 bases and J by 6 bases, with 12 bases between them. The germline V gene encodes CDR1 MNHEY and CDR2 SVGAGI.

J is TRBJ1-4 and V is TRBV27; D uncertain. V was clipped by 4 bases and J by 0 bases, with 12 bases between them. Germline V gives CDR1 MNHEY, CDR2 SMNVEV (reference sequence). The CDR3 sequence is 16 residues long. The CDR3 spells CASSSRQPATNEKLFF. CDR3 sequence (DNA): TGTGCCAGCAGTTCCCGCCAGCCCGCAACTAATGAAAAACTGTTTTTT.

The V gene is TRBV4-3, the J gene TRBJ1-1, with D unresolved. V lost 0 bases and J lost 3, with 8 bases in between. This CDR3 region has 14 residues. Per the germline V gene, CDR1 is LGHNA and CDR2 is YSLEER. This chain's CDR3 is CASSQDMGYTEAFF. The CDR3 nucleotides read TGCGCCAGCAGCCAAGACATGGGATACACTGAAGCTTTCTTT.

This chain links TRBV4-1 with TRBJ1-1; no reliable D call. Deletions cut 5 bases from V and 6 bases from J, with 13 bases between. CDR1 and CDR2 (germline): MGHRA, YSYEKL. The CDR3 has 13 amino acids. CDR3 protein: CASSSPPGAEAFF. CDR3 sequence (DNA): TGCGCCAGCAGCTCCCCCCCTGGCGCTGAAGCTTTCTTT.

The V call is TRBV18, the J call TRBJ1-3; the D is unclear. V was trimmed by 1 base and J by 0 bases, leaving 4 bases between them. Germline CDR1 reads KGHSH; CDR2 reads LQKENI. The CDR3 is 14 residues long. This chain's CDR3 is CASSPQTSGNTIYF. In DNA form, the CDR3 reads TGTGCCAGCTCACCACAAACCTCTGGAAACACCATATATTTT.

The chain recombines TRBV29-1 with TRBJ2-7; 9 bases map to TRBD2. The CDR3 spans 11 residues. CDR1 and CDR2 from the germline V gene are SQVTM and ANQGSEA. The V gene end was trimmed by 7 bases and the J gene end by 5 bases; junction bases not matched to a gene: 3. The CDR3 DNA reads TGCAGCGGCGGGAGGGCCAACGAGCAGTACTTC. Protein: CSGGRANEQYF.

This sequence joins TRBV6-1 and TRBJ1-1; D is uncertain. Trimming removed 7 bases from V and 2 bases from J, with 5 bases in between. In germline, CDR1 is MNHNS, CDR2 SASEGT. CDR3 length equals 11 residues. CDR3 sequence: CASIRNTEAFF. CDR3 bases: TGTGCCAGCATCCGAAACACTGAAGCTTTCTTT.

The CDR3 is CASSHLDREINYGYTF. CDR3 DNA: TGCGCCAGCAGCCACCTGGACAGGGAAATTAACTATGGCTACACCTTC. The V and J genes are TRBV4-1 and TRBJ1-2; 8 bases are a match to TRBD1. V lost 3 bases to trimming and J lost 1 base; unmatched junction nucleotides: 7. The CDR3 consists of 16 residues. Germline V gene data show CDR1 as MGHRA and CDR2 as YSYEKL.

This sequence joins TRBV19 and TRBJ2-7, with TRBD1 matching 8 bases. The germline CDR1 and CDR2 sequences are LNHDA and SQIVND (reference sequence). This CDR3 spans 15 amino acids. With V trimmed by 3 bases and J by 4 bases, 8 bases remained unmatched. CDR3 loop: CASSIFGQGVYEQYF. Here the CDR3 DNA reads TGTGCCAGTAGTATTTTTGGACAGGGCGTTTACGAGCAGTACTTC.

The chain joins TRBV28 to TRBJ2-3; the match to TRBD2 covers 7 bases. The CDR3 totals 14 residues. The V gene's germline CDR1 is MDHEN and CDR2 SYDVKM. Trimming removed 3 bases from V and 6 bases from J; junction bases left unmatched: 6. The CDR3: CASSFTQAGDTQYF. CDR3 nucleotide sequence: TGTGCCAGCAGTTTTACTCAAGCGGGGGATACGCAGTATTTT.

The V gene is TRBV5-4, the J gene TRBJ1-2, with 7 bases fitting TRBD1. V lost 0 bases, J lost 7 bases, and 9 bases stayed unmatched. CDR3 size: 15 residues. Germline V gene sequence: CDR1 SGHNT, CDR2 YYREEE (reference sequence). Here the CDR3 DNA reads TGTGCCAGCAGCTTGGAAAACAGGGCAGGGGGTGGCTACACCTTC. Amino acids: CASSLENRAGGGYTF.

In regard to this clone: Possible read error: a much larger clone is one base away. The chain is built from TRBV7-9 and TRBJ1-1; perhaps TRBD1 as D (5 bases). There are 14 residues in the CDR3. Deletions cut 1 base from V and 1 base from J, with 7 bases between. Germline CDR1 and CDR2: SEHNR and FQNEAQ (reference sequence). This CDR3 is CASSLGTGNTEAFF. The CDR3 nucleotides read TGTGCCAGCAGCTTAGGAACAGGGAACACTGAAGCTTTCTTT.

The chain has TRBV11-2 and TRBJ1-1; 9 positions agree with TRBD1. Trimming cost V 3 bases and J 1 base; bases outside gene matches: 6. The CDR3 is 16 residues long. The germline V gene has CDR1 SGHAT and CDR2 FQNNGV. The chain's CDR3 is CASSFGTGLSNTEAFF. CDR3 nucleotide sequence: TGTGCCAGCAGCTTCGGGACAGGGCTGTCGAACACTGAAGCTTTCTTT.

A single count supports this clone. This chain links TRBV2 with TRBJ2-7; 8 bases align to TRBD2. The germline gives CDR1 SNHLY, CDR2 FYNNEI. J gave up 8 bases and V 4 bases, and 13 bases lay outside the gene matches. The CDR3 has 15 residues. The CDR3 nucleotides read TGTGCCAGCAGTGGAGGAGAACTAGCGGATCACCAGCAGTACTTC. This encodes CASSGGELADHQQYF.

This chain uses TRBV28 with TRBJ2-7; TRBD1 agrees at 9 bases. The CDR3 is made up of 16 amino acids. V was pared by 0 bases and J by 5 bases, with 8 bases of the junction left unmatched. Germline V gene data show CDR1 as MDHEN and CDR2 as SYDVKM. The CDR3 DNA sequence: TGTGCCAGCAGTTTATGGGGTGACAGGGGGACCCACGAGCAGTACTTC. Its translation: CASSLWGDRGTHEQYF.

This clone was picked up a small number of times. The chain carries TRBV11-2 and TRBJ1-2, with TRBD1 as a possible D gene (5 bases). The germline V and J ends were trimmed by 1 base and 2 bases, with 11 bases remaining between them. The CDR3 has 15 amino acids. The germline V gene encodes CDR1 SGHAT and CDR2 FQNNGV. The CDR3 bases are TGTGCCAGCAGCTTAGTCGAGGGGCGGAACTATGGCTACACCTTC. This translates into CASSLVEGRNYGYTF.